The source of this T cell receptor beta chain is a study of radiotherapy plus CTLA-4 blockade in lung cancer. Produced via immunoSEQ multiplex PCR; TCRdb's table is partial and in-frame only. The sample has approximately 52,000 clones; around 79% are singletons. CDR3 length equals 14 residues. The germline V gene encodes CDR1 LGHNA and CDR2 YNFKEQ. Patients had chemo-refractory metastatic non-small-cell lung cancer and received focal radiation plus CTLA-4 blockade that used ipilimumab. The sample was peripheral blood, taken from a patient treated with radiotherapy plus ipilimumab. This chain links TRBV4-2 with TRBJ2-5, with TRBD2 identical over 10 bases. Matching the DNA end better, TRBJ2-7 makes the J call doubtful. This clonotype was sampled from a human donor with non-small cell lung cancer whose response to radiotherapy plus ipilimumab could not be evaluated. The CDR3 loop reads CASTLAGDQGEQYF. The CDR3 DNA is TGTGCCAGCACCCTAGCGGGAGATCAGGGCGAGCAGTACTTC.